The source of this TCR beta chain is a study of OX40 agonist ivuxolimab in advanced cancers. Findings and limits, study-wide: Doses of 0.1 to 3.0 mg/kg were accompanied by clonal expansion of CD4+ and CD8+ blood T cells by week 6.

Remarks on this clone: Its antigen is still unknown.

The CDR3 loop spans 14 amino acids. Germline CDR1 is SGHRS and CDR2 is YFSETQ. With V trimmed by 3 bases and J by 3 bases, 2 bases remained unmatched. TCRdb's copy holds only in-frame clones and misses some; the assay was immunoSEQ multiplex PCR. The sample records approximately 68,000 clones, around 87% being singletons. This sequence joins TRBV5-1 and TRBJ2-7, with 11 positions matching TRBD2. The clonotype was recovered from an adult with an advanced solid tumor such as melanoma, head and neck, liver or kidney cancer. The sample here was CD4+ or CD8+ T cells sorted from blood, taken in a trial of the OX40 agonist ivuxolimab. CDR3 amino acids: CASSSGLAVYEQYF. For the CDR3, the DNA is TGCGCCAGCAGCTCGGGACTAGCGGTCTACGAGCAGTACTTC.